This TCR beta chain comes out of a study of breast tumors, draining lymph nodes, adjacent tissues. TCRdb passed the multiplex PCR reads through MiXCR, listing each CDR3 protein once. The sample includes fewer than 15,000 distinct CDR3 sequences, roughly 60% of them seen just once. In this sample, this clonotype turned up once. The target antigen is unknown. General study findings and limits: Luminal-like breast cancer showed significantly higher tumor–nontumor repertoire similarity than basal-like. The data were judged consistent with most tumor T cells coming from lymph node and expanding in tumor. Data only fit, rather than demonstrated, lymph node origin of most tumor T cells.

The CDR3 loop spans 14 amino acids. Germline V gene lookup returns CDR1 SQVTM and CDR2 ANQGSEA. J was trimmed by 8 bases and V by 3 bases; bases with no gene match: 9. The receptor was isolated from a female donor with breast cancer. Some clones in this sample may be carry-over from other donors' samples. Sequencing was performed on tumor-adjacent breast tissue. This chain joins TRBV29-1 and TRBJ2-1; 8 bases are a match to TRBD2. Written as DNA, the CDR3 is TGCAGCGTTGACCCCAGCGGGAGTACCTATGAGCAGTTCTTC. The encoded protein is CSVDPSGSTYEQFF.